The rows below give T cell receptor beta chains drawn from one sample of a study of blood T cell repertoires in COVID-19. TCRdb's copy holds only in-frame clones and misses some; the assay was immunoSEQ multiplex PCR. This sample carries 140,000 to 150,000 clones, 86% of them seen once, and the ten largest clones take about 4.5%. Sequencing used PBMCs or T cells enriched from blood (not recorded which). The receptors were sampled from a man between 45 and 60 years old who had recovered from COVID-19. CDR3s leave out the opening cysteine and the closing phenylalanine or tryptophan.

TRBV7-2,14,ASSLGQGMKNYGYT
TRBV21-1,15,ASSKGPGTGKNSPLH
TRBV3-1/TRBV3-2,11,ASSQETVYGYT
TRBV18,17,ASSPTGTGATLANYGYT
TRBV5-1,12,ASSTGQGREKLF
TRBV30,15,AWSVTGRGRTNEKLF
TRBV18,12,ASSPREGTGELF
TRBV18,13,ASSQSPPGANVLT
TRBV6-6,9,ASSPKNEQF
TRBV7-6,12,ASSSGTGYHEQY
TRBV4-1,14,ASSQESSGGGNEQF
TRBV2,14,ASREYRGVGNQPQH